Listed here are 24 T cell receptor beta chains from one sample, sequenced in a study of cytomegalovirus exposure and HLA in healthy donors. Amplification used 60 Vbeta primers and 13 Jbeta primers. Assay used: immunoSEQ multiplex PCR; TCRdb lists only in-frame clones, some missing. The repertoire holds 150,000 to 200,000 clones, with roughly 80% as singletons. Sequencing was performed on PBMCs. These receptors were collected from a male donor in good health and CMV-seronegative.

The chain recombines TRBV19 with TRBJ2-6; D perhaps matches TRBD1 (5 bases). Germline CDR1 LNHDA, CDR2 SQIVND (reference sequence). The CDR3 spans 19 residues. V was trimmed by 3 bases and J by 0 bases, leaving 18 bases between them. The chain's CDR3 is CASSIRQRFRDSGANVLTF. The CDR3 DNA sequence: TGTGCCAGTAGTATTCGTCAGAGATTCAGGGACTCTGGGGCCAACGTCCTGACTTTC.

The V and J genes are TRBV7-2 and TRBJ1-1, with D hard to call. V was cut by 1 base and J by 1 base, with 13 bases left in between. CDR1 and CDR2 (germline): SGHTA, FQGNSA. The CDR3 loop spans 16 amino acids. The CDR3 is CASSLDKVLANTEAFF. The CDR3 DNA reads as TGTGCCAGCAGCTTAGATAAGGTCTTAGCGAACACTGAAGCTTTCTTT.

The CDR3 loop reads CASSPTSGQYNSPLHF. The CDR3 bases are TGCGCCAGCAGCCCGACCTCAGGGCAGTATAATTCACCCCTCCACTTT. J is TRBJ1-6 and V is TRBV5-1, with D tentatively TRBD1 (5 bases). Germline V gives CDR1 SGHRS, CDR2 YFSETQ. Between the trimmed V and J ends, which lost 4 bases and 4 bases, there was a span of 15 bases. The CDR3 consists of 16 residues.

The chain uses TRBV14 and TRBJ1-2, with 9 bases matching TRBD1. The CDR3 has 17 amino acids. Germline-derived CDR1 and CDR2 are SGHDN and FVKESK. Unmatched junction bases numbered 14, after V lost 4 bases and J lost 5 bases. CDR3: CASSPGTGFSTPYGYTF. Here the CDR3 DNA reads TGTGCCAGCAGCCCCGGGACAGGGTTCTCGACTCCGTATGGCTACACCTTC.

The J gene is TRBJ2-7, the V gene TRBV28; 7 bases are shared with TRBD1. Germline loops: CDR1 MDHEN, CDR2 SYDVKM. This CDR3 region has 13 residues. The V and J ends lost 2 bases and 2 bases, in that order; junction bases with no gene match: 0. The DNA for the CDR3 is TGTGCCAGCAGTTTACAGGGGGCCTACGAGCAGTACTTC. This translates into CASSLQGAYEQYF.

This clone was observed a few times. V is TRBV6-4 and J is TRBJ2-7, with D possibly matching TRBD2 (5 bases). CDR1 and CDR2 (germline): MRHNA, SNTAGT. V dropped 4 bases and J dropped 4 bases, with 11 bases sitting between them. The CDR3 contains 13 residues. The CDR3: CASSAPSGYEQYF. The CDR3 bases are TGTGCCAGCAGTGCCCCCTCGGGGTACGAGCAGTACTTC.

J is TRBJ1-3 and V is TRBV11-2; D call uncertain. The CDR3 covers 16 residues. The V gene's germline CDR1 is SGHAT and CDR2 FQNNGV. Trimming left V 2 bases short and J 0 bases short, with 11 bases between. DNA of the CDR3: TGTGCCAGCAGCTTATCGGTGCCGAACTCTGGAAACACCATATATTTT. Translation: CASSLSVPNSGNTIYF.

The chain has TRBV6-4 and TRBJ2-1; 7 bases align to TRBD2. The ends lost 0 bases at V and 6 bases at J; junction bases unmatched: 5. The V gene's germline CDR1 is MRHNA and CDR2 SNTAGT. The length of the CDR3 is 15 residues. CDR3 residues: CASSDSGGSFNEQFF. The DNA for the CDR3 is TGTGCCAGCAGTGACTCCGGGGGGTCTTTCAATGAGCAGTTCTTC.

This clone came up once. V usage is TRBV11-2 and J usage is TRBJ2-1; the D gene is possibly TRBD1 (6 bases). Germline assignment: CDR1 SGHAT and CDR2 FQNNGV. V shed 1 base and J shed 6 bases, with 13 bases lying between them. This CDR3 is 15 amino acids long. CDR3 DNA sequence: TGTGCCAGCAGCTTAGGTGTCGTAGGGGGCAATGAGCAGTTCTTC. Translation: CASSLGVVGGNEQFF.

This clone turned up a few times. The rearrangement links TRBV2 to TRBJ2-6, with 9 bases matching TRBD1. Germline CDR1 is SNHLY and CDR2 is FYNNEI. J lost 0 bases, V lost 7 bases, and 13 bases had no gene match. This CDR3 is built from 19 residues. Here the CDR3 reads CASTPSRGTGTSGANVLTF. The CDR3 DNA follows: TGTGCCAGCACCCCAAGTCGGGGGACAGGGACCTCTGGGGCCAACGTCCTGACTTTC.

The V call is TRBV5-1, the J call TRBJ2-1; no reliable D call. Trimming stripped 0 bases from V and 0 bases from J, with 7 bases between. Per germline, CDR1 SGHRS and CDR2 YFSETQ. The CDR3 runs to 15 residues. CDR3 in DNA: TGCGCCAGCAGCTTGGCGGGTAGCTCCTACAATGAGCAGTTCTTC. This gives the protein CASSLAGSSYNEQFF.

The genes are TRBV4-3 and TRBJ1-2, with D unresolved. Trimming removed 0 bases from V and 8 bases from J, with 16 bases in between. Germline V CDR1 and CDR2: LGHNA, YSLEER. The CDR3 is 15 amino acids. The CDR3 spells CASSQDTQVEGGYTF. The CDR3 DNA reads TGCGCCAGCAGCCAAGATACCCAGGTGGAAGGAGGCTACACCTTC.

V gene TRBV7-8 combines with J gene TRBJ1-1, with D possibly being TRBD1 (6 bases). Looked up from germline, CDR1 is SGHVS and CDR2 is FQNEAQ. Trimming cost V 5 bases and J 0 bases, with 10 bases left between them. The CDR3 spans 14 residues. The CDR3 sequence: CASSLTGMNTEAFF. In DNA form, the CDR3 reads TGTGCCAGCAGCCTCACAGGGATGAACACTGAAGCTTTCTTT.

This clone has a handful of counts. The chain uses TRBV30 and TRBJ1-2, with TRBD1 matching over 9 bases. Germline CDR1 GTSNPN, CDR2 SVGIG (reference sequence). J lost 1 base, V lost 2 bases, and 8 bases had no gene match. This CDR3 spans 16 amino acids. The CDR3 spells CAWSQETGGLNYGYTF. The CDR3 DNA is TGTGCCTGGAGTCAAGAGACAGGGGGACTTAACTATGGCTACACCTTC.

The chain combines TRBV7-3 with TRBJ2-3; 10 bases are shared with TRBD2. Germline CDR1 SGHTA, CDR2 FQGTGA. With 5 bases clipped from V and 5 bases from J, the junction kept 4 bases outside the gene matches. The CDR3 consists of 14 residues. Here the CDR3 reads CASSPGLAVDTQYF. For the CDR3, the DNA is TGTGCCAGCAGCCCAGGACTAGCGGTAGATACGCAGTATTTT.

The chain links TRBV27 to TRBJ2-1; TRBD1 agrees at 7 bases. The CDR3 extends over 15 amino acids. Germline CDR1 MNHEY, CDR2 SMNVEV (reference sequence). Germline trimming cut 6 bases from V and 7 bases from J; bases unmatched to any gene: 12. CDR3 in amino acids: CASSPRGGSRNEQFF. The CDR3 coding sequence is TGTGCCAGCAGCCCAAGAGGGGGCAGTAGGAATGAGCAGTTCTTC.

The rearrangement uses TRBV7-2 and TRBJ2-5, with a possible D match to TRBD2 (6 bases). Germline values: CDR1 SGHTA, CDR2 FQGNSA. V was cut by 5 bases and J by 3 bases, with 10 bases left in between. The CDR3 runs to 13 residues. CDR3 DNA: TGTGCCAGCAGCAAGACTAGGGAAGAGACCCAGTACTTC. It codes for CASSKTREETQYF.

This chain links TRBV9 with TRBJ1-2; tentatively, D is TRBD1 (5 bases). V lost 2 bases and J lost 6, with 17 bases in between. The CDR3 has 15 amino acids. CDR1 and CDR2 from the germline V gene are SGDLS and YYNGEE. The CDR3 DNA reads TGTGCCAGCAGCGTTCTATCTACGGGGGGAGATGGCTACACCTTC. This sequence encodes CASSVLSTGGDGYTF.

This chain uses TRBV30 with TRBJ2-1; 10 positions agree with TRBD1. This CDR3 region has 12 residues. Germline V lookup: CDR1 GTSNPN, CDR2 SVGIG (reference sequence). With V trimmed by 8 bases and J by 4 bases, 2 bases remained unmatched. The CDR3 sequence is CARDRGYNEQFF. CDR3 nucleotides: TGTGCCCGGGACAGGGGATACAATGAGCAGTTCTTC.

This sequence joins TRBV10-2 and TRBJ1-5; TRBD1 might be the D (6 bases). The CDR3 loop spans 15 amino acids. Germline-derived CDR1 and CDR2 are WSHSY and SAAADI. V was cut by 2 bases and J by 7 bases, with 15 bases left in between. The CDR3 DNA is TGCGCCAGCAGTGAGAGTAGGGCAGGGGAGCAGCCCCAGCATTTT. Translating gives CASSESRAGEQPQHF.

J is TRBJ2-2 and V is TRBV14; no firm D call. The CDR3 spans 14 residues. V lost 4 bases to trimming and J lost 6 bases, with 12 bases between them. In germline, CDR1 is SGHDN, CDR2 FVKESK. The CDR3 DNA reads as TGTGCCAGCAGCCCGCTAGAAGCCGCCGGGGAGCTGTTTTTT. Translation: CASSPLEAAGELFF.

Turning to this clone: The same CDR3 is also encoded by other DNA sequences in this sample. V and J are TRBV30 and TRBJ2-1; maybe TRBD2 (7 bases). V shed 0 bases and J shed 2 bases, with 14 bases lying between them. CDR1 and CDR2 from the germline V gene are GTSNPN and SVGIG (reference sequence). This CDR3 is built from 16 residues. The CDR3 reads CAWSVEGGSPYNEQFF. CDR3 in DNA: TGTGCCTGGAGTGTTGAGGGGGGGTCCCCCTACAATGAGCAGTTCTTC.

V is TRBV4-2 and J is TRBJ2-5, with 9 bases matching TRBD2. This CDR3 contains 15 residues. Germline lookup yields CDR1 LGHNA and CDR2 YNFKEQ. The J segment lost 7 bases and the V segment lost 0 bases, leaving 6 bases of the junction unmatched. The CDR3 DNA is TGTGCCAGCAGCCAAGAGCTGGCGGGGGGGTGGACCCAGTACTTC. Translated, it gives CASSQELAGGWTQYF.

The chain combines TRBV27 with TRBJ1-2; 7 nucleotides agree with TRBD1. After removal of 5 bases from V and 5 bases from J, the junction contained 11 bases not matched to a gene. CDR1 and CDR2 from the germline V gene are MNHEY and SMNVEV (reference sequence). This CDR3 region has 15 residues. The CDR3 loop is CASSTEPGTVYGYTF. The CDR3 DNA sequence: TGTGCCAGCAGTACTGAACCCGGGACAGTATATGGCTACACCTTC.